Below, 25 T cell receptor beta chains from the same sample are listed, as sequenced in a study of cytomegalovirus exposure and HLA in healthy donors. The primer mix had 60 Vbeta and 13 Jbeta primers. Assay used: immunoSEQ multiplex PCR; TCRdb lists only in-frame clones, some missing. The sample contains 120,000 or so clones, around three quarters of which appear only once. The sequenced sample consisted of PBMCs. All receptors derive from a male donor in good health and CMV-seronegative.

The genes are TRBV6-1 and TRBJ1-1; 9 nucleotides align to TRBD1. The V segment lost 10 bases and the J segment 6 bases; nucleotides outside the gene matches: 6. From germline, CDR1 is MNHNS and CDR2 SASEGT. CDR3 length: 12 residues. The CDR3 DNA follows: TGTGCCACCCGGGACAGGGAGGCTGAAGCTTTCTTT. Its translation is CATRDREAEAFF.

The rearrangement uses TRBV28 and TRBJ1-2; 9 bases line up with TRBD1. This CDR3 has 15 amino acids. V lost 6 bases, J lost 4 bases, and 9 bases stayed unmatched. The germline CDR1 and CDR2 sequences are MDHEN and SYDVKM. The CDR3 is CASSGTGRGVYGYTF. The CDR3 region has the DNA TGTGCCAGCAGCGGGACAGGGAGGGGGGTCTATGGCTACACCTTC.

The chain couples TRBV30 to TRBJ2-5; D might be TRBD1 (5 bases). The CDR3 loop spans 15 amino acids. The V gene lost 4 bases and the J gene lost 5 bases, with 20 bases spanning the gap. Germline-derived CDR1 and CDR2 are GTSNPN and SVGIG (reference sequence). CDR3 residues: CAWTLAGMIIETQYF. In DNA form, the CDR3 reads TGTGCCTGGACCTTAGCAGGGATGATAATTGAGACCCAGTACTTC.

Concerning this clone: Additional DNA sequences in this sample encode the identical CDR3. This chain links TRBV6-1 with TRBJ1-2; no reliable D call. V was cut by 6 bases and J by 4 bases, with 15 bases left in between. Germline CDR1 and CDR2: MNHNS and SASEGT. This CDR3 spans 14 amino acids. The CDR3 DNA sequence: TGTGCCAGCAGCGATCCCCAGGCTCTCTATGGCTACACCTTC. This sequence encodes CASSDPQALYGYTF.

This CDR3 reads CAIRILAGGTDTQYF. The CDR3 DNA follows: TGTGCCATCAGAATCCTAGCGGGGGGTACAGATACGCAGTATTTT. The chain joins TRBV10-3 to TRBJ2-3; TRBD2 aligns across 11 bases. Trimming at V came to 6 bases and at J to 3 bases, leaving 5 bases not matched to a gene. This CDR3 is 15 amino acids long. CDR1 is ENHRY, CDR2 SYGVKD, per germline.

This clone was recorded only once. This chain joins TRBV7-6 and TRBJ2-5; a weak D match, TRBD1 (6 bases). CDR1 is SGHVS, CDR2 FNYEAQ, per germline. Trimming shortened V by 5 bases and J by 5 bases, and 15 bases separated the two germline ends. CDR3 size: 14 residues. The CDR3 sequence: CASSVEGVMETQYF. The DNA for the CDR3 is TGTGCCAGCAGCGTAGAGGGGGTCATGGAGACCCAGTACTTC.

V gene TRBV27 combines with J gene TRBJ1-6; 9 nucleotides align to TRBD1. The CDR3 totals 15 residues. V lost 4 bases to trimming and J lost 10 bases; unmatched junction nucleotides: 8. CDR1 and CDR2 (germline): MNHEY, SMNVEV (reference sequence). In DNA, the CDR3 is TGTGCCAGCAGTTACTCGACAGGGGGTCGATCACCCCTCCACTTT. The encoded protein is CASSYSTGGRSPLHF.

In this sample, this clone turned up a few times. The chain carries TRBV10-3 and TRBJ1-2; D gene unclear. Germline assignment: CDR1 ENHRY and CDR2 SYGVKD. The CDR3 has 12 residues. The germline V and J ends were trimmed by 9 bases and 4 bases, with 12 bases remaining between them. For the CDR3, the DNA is TGTGCCATTCCCCGACATCCCTATGGCTACACCTTC. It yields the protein CAIPRHPYGYTF.

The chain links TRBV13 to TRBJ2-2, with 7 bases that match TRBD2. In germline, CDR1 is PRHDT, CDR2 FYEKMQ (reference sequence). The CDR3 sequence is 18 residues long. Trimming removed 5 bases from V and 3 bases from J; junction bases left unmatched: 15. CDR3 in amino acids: CASSQRVGSREDTGELFF. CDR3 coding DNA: TGTGCCAGCAGCCAAAGGGTCGGGTCCCGGGAGGACACCGGGGAGCTGTTTTTT.

Written as DNA, the CDR3 is TGTGCCAGCAGTCGAGCCGATAATTCACCCCTCCACTTT. It yields the protein CASSRADNSPLHF. The chain couples TRBV6-5 to TRBJ1-6; D remains unclear. V gave up 5 bases and J gave up 5 bases, with 7 bases separating them. CDR1 MNHEY and CDR2 SVGAGI come from the germline V gene. This CDR3 has 13 residues.

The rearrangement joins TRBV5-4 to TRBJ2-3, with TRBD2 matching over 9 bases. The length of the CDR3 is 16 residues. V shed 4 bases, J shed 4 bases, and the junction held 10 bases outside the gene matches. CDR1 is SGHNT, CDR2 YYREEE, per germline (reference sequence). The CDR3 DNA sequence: TGTGCCAGCAGCCTACGTACTAGCGGGCCAGCAGATACGCAGTATTTT. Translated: CASSLRTSGPADTQYF.

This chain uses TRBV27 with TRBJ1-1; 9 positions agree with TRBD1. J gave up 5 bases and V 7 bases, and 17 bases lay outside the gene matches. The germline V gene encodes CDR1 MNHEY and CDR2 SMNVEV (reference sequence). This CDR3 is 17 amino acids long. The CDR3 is CASTGSVGQGIDTEAFF. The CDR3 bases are TGTGCCAGCACTGGAAGCGTCGGACAGGGGATTGATACTGAAGCTTTCTTT.

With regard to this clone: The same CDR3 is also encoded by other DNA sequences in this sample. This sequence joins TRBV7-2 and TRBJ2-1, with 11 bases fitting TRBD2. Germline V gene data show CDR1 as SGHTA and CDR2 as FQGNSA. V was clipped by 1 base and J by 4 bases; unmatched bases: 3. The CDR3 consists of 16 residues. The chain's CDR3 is CASSLGTSGPYNEQFF. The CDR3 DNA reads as TGTGCCAGCAGCTTAGGGACTAGCGGGCCATACAATGAGCAGTTCTTC.

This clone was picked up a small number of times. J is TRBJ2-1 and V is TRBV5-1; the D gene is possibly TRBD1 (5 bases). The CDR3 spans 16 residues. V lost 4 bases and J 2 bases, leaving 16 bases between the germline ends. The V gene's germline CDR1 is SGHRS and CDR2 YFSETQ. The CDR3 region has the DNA TGCGCCAGCAGCCGTAACATGGTAGGGGCCTACAATGAGCAGTTCTTC. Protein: CASSRNMVGAYNEQFF. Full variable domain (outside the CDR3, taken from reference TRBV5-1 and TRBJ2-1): KAGVTQTPRYLIKTRGQQVTLSCSPISGHRSVSWYQQTPGQGLQFLFEYFSETQRNKGNFPGRFSGRQFSNSRSEMNVSTLELGDSALYLCASSRNMVGAYNEQFFGPGTRLTVL.

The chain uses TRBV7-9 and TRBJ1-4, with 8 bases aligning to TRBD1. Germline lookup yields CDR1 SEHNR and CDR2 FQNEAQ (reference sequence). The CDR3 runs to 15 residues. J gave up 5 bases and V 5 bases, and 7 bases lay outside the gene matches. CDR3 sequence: CASSTRTGWNEKLFF. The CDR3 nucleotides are TGTGCCAGCAGCACCCGGACAGGGTGGAATGAAAAACTGTTTTTT.

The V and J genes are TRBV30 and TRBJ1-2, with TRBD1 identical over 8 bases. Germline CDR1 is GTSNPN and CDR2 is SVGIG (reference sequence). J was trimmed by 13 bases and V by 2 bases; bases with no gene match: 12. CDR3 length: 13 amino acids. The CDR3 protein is CAWSPISTGGATF. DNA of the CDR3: TGTGCCTGGAGTCCAATAAGTACAGGGGGGGCCACCTTC.

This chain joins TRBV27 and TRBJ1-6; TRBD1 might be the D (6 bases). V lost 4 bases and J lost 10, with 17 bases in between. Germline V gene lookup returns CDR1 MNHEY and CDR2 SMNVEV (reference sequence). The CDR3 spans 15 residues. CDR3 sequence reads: CASSSSQGLVSPLHF. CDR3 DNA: TGTGCCAGCAGTTCCTCACAGGGTTTAGTATCACCCCTCCACTTT.

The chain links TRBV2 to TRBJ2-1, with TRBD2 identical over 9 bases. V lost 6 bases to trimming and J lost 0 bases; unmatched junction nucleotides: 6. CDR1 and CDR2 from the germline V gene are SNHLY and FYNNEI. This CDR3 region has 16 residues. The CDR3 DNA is TGTGCCAGCAGCGGGACTAGCACTGGCTCCTACAATGAGCAGTTCTTC. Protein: CASSGTSTGSYNEQFF. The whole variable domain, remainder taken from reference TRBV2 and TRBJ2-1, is EPEVTQTPSHQVTQMGQEVILRCVPISNHLYFYWYRQILGQKVEFLVSFYNNEISEKSEIFDDQFSVERPDGSNFTLKIRSTKLEDSAMYFCASSGTSTGSYNEQFFGPGTRLTVL.

The CDR3 loop reads CASSGQGRANQPQHF. CDR3 bases: TGTGCCAGTAGTGGACAGGGAAGGGCCAATCAGCCCCAGCATTTT. The chain links TRBV19 to TRBJ1-5, with 8 bases identical to TRBD1. Germline V gene data show CDR1 as LNHDA and CDR2 as SQIVND (reference sequence). CDR3 length: 15 residues. The V gene end was trimmed by 5 bases and the J gene end by 3 bases; junction bases not matched to a gene: 6.

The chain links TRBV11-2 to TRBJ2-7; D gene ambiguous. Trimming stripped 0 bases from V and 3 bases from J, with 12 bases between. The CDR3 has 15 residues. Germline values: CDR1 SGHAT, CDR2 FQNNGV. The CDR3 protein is CASSLDLASFYEQYF. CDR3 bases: TGTGCCAGCAGCTTAGATTTGGCTAGTTTCTACGAGCAGTACTTC.

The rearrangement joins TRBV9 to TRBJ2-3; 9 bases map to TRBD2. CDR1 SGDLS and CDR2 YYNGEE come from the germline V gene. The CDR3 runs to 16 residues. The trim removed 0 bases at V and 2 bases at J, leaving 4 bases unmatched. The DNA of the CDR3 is TGTGCCAGCAGCGTAGGAGCTAGCGGGATCACAGATACGCAGTATTTT. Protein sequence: CASSVGASGITDTQYF.

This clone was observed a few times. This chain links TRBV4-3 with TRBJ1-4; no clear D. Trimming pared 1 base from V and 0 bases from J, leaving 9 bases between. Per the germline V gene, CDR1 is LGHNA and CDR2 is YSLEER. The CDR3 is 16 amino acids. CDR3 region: CASSQAIQPTNEKLFF. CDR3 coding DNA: TGCGCCAGCAGCCAAGCCATACAGCCAACTAATGAAAAACTGTTTTTT.

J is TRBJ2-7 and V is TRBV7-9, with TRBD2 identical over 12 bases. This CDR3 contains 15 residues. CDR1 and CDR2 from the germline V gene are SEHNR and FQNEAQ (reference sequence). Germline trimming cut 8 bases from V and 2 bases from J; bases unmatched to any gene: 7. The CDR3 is CASGPLAGGTYEQYF. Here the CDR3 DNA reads TGTGCCAGCGGTCCCCTAGCGGGGGGGACCTACGAGCAGTACTTC.

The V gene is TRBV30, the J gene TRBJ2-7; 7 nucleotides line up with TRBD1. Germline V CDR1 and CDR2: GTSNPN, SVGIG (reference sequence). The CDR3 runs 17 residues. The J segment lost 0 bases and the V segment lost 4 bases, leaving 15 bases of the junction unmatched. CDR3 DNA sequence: TGTGCCTGGATGAGGACAGGTCGCGCCGGGTCCTCCTACGAGCAGTACTTC. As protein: CAWMRTGRAGSSYEQYF.

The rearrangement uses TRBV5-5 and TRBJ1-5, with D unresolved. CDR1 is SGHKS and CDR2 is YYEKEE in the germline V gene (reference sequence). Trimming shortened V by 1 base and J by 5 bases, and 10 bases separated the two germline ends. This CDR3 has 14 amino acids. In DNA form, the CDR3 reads TGTGCCAGCAGCTTGTCCCCTACCTATCAGCCCCAGCATTTT. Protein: CASSLSPTYQPQHF. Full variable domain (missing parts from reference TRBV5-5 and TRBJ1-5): DAGVTQSPTHLIKTRGQQVTLRCSPISGHKSVSWYQQVLGQGPQFIFQYYEKEERGRGNFPDRFSARQFPNYSSELNVNALLLGDSALYLCASSLSPTYQPQHFGDGTRLSIL.